This TCR beta chain was profiled in a study of cytomegalovirus exposure and HLA in healthy donors. About the research overall: The Caucasian-associated ancestry cluster held roughly 84% of over 350 genotyped donors.

The germline V gene has CDR1 SGHDT and CDR2 YYEEEE. V lost 4 bases and J lost 8; bases outside the gene matches: 19. The CDR3 consists of 18 residues. This PCR relied on a set of 60 Vbeta primers and 13 Jbeta primers. Some clones are missing from TCRdb's copy, which holds only in-frame ones; the method was immunoSEQ multiplex PCR. The table shows fewer than 200,000 clones, with 75% occurring only once. The sequenced sample consisted of PBMCs. The rearrangement uses TRBV5-6 and TRBJ2-1; 9 bases line up with TRBD2. The TCR was taken from a man younger than 35 in good health and CMV-seronegative. The CDR3 spells CASSGGWSAGGPWDEQFF. CDR3 DNA: TGTGCCAGCAGCGGAGGGTGGTCGGCGGGAGGGCCGTGGGATGAGCAGTTCTTC.